The 29 T cell receptor beta chains reported below all come from one sample, sequenced in a study of T-cell memory formation after mild COVID-19. TCRdb fed the 5' RACE reads into MiXCR, producing one record per CDR3 protein. Counted here are around 49,000 distinct CDR3 sequences, roughly 27% occurring once; the ten biggest clones make up approximately 40%. Sequenced sample: PBMCs or a T cell subset sorted from them (not recorded which). Every receptor here comes from a man aged 18 to 29 who had mild COVID-19 (a few samples of this study predate the infection). Cell type and time point are not known.

The J gene is TRBJ2-3, the V gene TRBV4-3; TRBD2 might be the D (5 bases). Deletions cut 0 bases from V and 0 bases from J, with 10 bases between. Germline V gene lookup returns CDR1 LGHNA and CDR2 YSLEER. The CDR3 runs to 16 residues. The CDR3: CASSQDGLISTDTQYF. CDR3 nucleotide sequence: TGCGCCAGCAGCCAAGATGGACTTATAAGCACAGATACGCAGTATTTT.

The chain employs TRBV12-3 or TRBV12-4 and TRBJ1-1; no clear D. The CDR3 is 12 residues long. Trimming took 6 bases from V and 0 from J, leaving 5 bases between them. The CDR3 DNA reads as TGTGCCAGCAGGATTGTGAACACTGAAGCTTTCTTT. This codes for CASRIVNTEAFF.

This clonotype was seen a few times. V is TRBV15 and J is TRBJ2-1, with 10 positions matching TRBD2. The CDR3 is made up of 16 amino acids. V gave up 0 bases and J gave up 9 bases; unmatched junction bases: 8. The germline V gene encodes CDR1 LNHNV and CDR2 YYDKDF (reference sequence). The CDR3 sequence: CATSRDRTSGVAEQFF. DNA of the CDR3: TGTGCCACCAGCAGAGATCGAACTAGCGGGGTTGCTGAGCAGTTCTTC.

This clonotype showed up just a few times. V is TRBV29-1 and J is TRBJ1-1; 10 nucleotides line up with TRBD1. Per the germline V gene, CDR1 is SQVTM and CDR2 is ANQGSEA. J gave up 4 bases and V 4 bases, and 6 bases lay outside the gene matches. The CDR3 length is 14 residues. DNA of the CDR3: TGCAGCGTTGTTTGGACAGGGGGTGTCACTGAAGCTTTCTTT. Protein product: CSVVWTGGVTEAFF. Filled out from reference TRBV29-1 and TRBJ1-1, the complete variable domain reads SAVISQKPSRDICQRGTSLTIQCQVDSQVTMMFWYRQQPGQSLTLIATANQGSEATYESGFVIDKFPISRPNLTFSTLTVSNMSPEDSSIYLCSVVWTGGVTEAFFGQGTRLTVV.

This clonotype was seen only a few times. This chain uses TRBV20-1 with TRBJ2-5; 11 bases map to TRBD1. After removal of 6 bases from V and 4 bases from J, the junction contained 7 bases not matched to a gene. CDR1 is DFQATT, CDR2 SNEGSKA, per germline (reference sequence). The CDR3 covers 14 residues. The CDR3 loop reads CSARTGGVRETQYF. The DNA for the CDR3 is TGCAGTGCCAGGACAGGGGGCGTACGAGAGACCCAGTACTTC.

A few counts support this clonotype. The chain employs TRBV7-6 and TRBJ2-3, with 13 nucleotides matching TRBD2. The CDR3 sequence is 16 residues long. Germline trimming cut 4 bases from V and 2 bases from J; bases unmatched to any gene: 3. The germline V gene has CDR1 SGHVS and CDR2 FNYEAQ. CDR3 sequence: CASSSLAGGITDTQYF. In nucleotides, the CDR3 is TGTGCCAGCAGCTCACTAGCGGGGGGGATCACAGATACGCAGTATTTT.

This clonotype was seen a single time. This chain connects TRBV21-1 to TRBJ2-7; the tabulated D call, TRBD2, remains unverified against the DNA. TRBV21-1 is a listed pseudogene. This CDR3 is built from 16 residues. In DNA form, the CDR3 reads TGTGCCAGCAGCCCCTCGTGGAGGGTCAGGTCCTACGAGCAGTACTTC. Its protein is CASSPSWRVRSYEQYF.

This clonotype was counted a few times. CDR3 region: CASSPYRELSIQYF. DNA of the CDR3: TGTGCCAGCAGCCCATACAGGGAATTGAGCATTCAGTACTTC. This chain uses TRBV11-1 with TRBJ2-4, with D tentatively TRBD1 (6 bases). Per the germline V gene, CDR1 is SGHAT and CDR2 is FQDESV (reference sequence). Trimming left V 5 bases short and J 9 bases short, with 17 bases between. The CDR3 length is 14 residues. Together with reference TRBV11-1 and TRBJ2-4, the CDR3 gives the full variable domain: EAEVAQSPRYKITEKSQAVAFWCDPISGHATLYWYRQILGQGPELLVQFQDESVVDDSQLPKDRFSAERLKGVDSTLKIQPAELGDSAMYLCASSPYRELSIQYFGAGTRLSVL.

V and J are TRBV27 and TRBJ2-1; D is undetermined. Germline V gene data show CDR1 as MNHEY and CDR2 as SMNVEV (reference sequence). Trimming pared 6 bases from V and 0 bases from J, leaving 6 bases between. There are 13 residues in the CDR3. DNA of the CDR3: TGTGCCAGCAGAGTGAACTCCTACAATGAGCAGTTCTTC. Protein product: CASRVNSYNEQFF.

The rearrangement joins TRBV4-1 to TRBJ2-1; D remains unclear. Germline assignment: CDR1 MGHRA and CDR2 YSYEKL. This CDR3 is built from 13 residues. Between the trimmed V and J ends, which lost 1 base and 8 bases, there was a span of 9 bases. CDR3 protein: CASSQGASHEQFF. CDR3 nucleotides: TGCGCCAGCAGCCAAGGGGCCTCCCATGAGCAGTTCTTC.

This clonotype showed up many times. The chain links TRBV7-9 to TRBJ2-3; D gene unclear. The germline V and J ends were trimmed by 2 bases and 4 bases, with 16 bases remaining between them. CDR1 is SEHNR and CDR2 is FQNEAQ in the germline V gene (reference sequence). This CDR3 spans 16 amino acids. DNA for the CDR3: TGTGCCAGCAGCTTAATAGGTCGCGGTGCGGCAGATACGCAGTATTTT. Its protein product is CASSLIGRGAADTQYF.

The V and J genes are TRBV3-1 and TRBJ1-1, with D maybe TRBD1 (5 bases). Germline-derived CDR1 and CDR2 are LGHDT and YNNKEL (reference sequence). CDR3 size: 12 residues. Between the trimmed V and J ends, which lost 4 bases and 6 bases, there was a span of 9 bases. CDR3 nucleotide sequence: TGTGCCAGCAGCCCCGGGACTTCTGAAGCTTTCTTT. Its translation: CASSPGTSEAFF.

This clonotype was recorded a few times. The chain employs TRBV4-3 and TRBJ2-1, with 8 nucleotides matching TRBD1. The germline CDR1 and CDR2 sequences are LGHNA and YSLEER. Losses at the gene ends were 0 bases for V and 6 bases for J; bases not matched to a gene: 1. The CDR3 covers 14 residues. This CDR3 is CASSQDTGGNEQFF. CDR3 sequence (DNA): TGCGCCAGCAGCCAAGATACAGGGGGCAATGAGCAGTTCTTC.

This clonotype was counted a few times. This chain connects TRBV6-5 to TRBJ2-7, with D maybe TRBD2 (5 bases). With 5 bases removed from V and 2 bases from J, the gap between germline ends came to 10 bases. Germline CDR1 is MNHEY and CDR2 is SVGAGI. This CDR3 region has 13 residues. The CDR3 coding sequence is TGTGCCAGCAGTCCGGGATTCCCCTACGAGCAGTACTTC. Translating gives CASSPGFPYEQYF.

This chain joins TRBV10-1 and TRBJ1-1; no firm D call. Germline assignment: CDR1 WNHNN and CDR2 SYGVQD (reference sequence). Trimming shortened V by 2 bases and J by 2 bases, and 3 bases separated the two germline ends. The CDR3 is 12 residues long. The CDR3 DNA is TGCGCCAGCAGTGAGAAAAACACTGAAGCTTTCTTT. Protein sequence: CASSEKNTEAFF.

The J gene is TRBJ1-1, the V gene TRBV29-1, with D unclear. V was pared by 4 bases and J by 1 base, with 16 bases between. CDR1 and CDR2 from the germline V gene are SQVTM and ANQGSEA. The CDR3 consists of 15 residues. CDR3 amino acids: CSVVVGLLPNTEAFF. As DNA, the CDR3 is TGCAGCGTTGTGGTCGGACTACTACCGAACACTGAAGCTTTCTTT.

The chain employs TRBV20-1 and TRBJ1-1; no definite D call. Germline V CDR1 and CDR2: DFQATT, SNEGSKA (reference sequence). Trimming removed 1 base from V and 1 base from J, with 10 bases in between. CDR3 length equals 14 residues. The CDR3 sequence: CSARAPQQNTEAFF. The CDR3 nucleotides read TGCAGTGCTAGAGCCCCACAACAGAACACTGAAGCTTTCTTT.

This clonotype has ten or more counts. DNA of the CDR3: TGCGCCAGCAGCCCAGTAGCGGGACGGGGAGCAGATACGCAGTATTTT. It codes for CASSPVAGRGADTQYF. This sequence joins TRBV4-3 and TRBJ2-3; 8 nucleotides align to TRBD2. Trimming removed 4 bases from V and 4 bases from J; junction bases left unmatched: 10. CDR1 is LGHNA, CDR2 YSLEER, per germline. The CDR3 loop spans 16 amino acids.

This clonotype has more than one count but fewer than ten. V and J are TRBV7-9 and TRBJ2-3, with no clear D. V was shortened by 0 bases and J by 2 bases, with 3 bases between the two germline ends. The CDR3 has 13 residues. The germline gives CDR1 SEHNR, CDR2 FQNEAQ (reference sequence). CDR3 protein: CASSLAVTDTQYF. The CDR3 nucleotides read TGTGCCAGCAGCTTAGCGGTCACAGATACGCAGTATTTT.

J is TRBJ2-2 and V is TRBV21-1; TRBD2 is taken as the D call from the table, unchecked against the DNA. TRBV21-1 is labeled a pseudogene. The CDR3 covers 15 residues. The CDR3 bases are TGTGCCAGCAGCAAAGGCGGGGGAGGAGCCGGGGAGCTGTTTTTT. Protein product: CASSKGGGGAGELFF.

This clonotype turned up a few times. The chain is built from TRBV10-1 and TRBJ2-7; D is undetermined. CDR1 and CDR2 from the germline V gene are WNHNN and SYGVQD (reference sequence). With 3 bases removed from V and 3 bases from J, the gap between germline ends came to 15 bases. The CDR3 covers 15 residues. CDR3 protein: CASSDRSDGYYEQYF. In DNA, the CDR3 is TGCGCCAGCAGTGACCGATCGGACGGTTACTACGAGCAGTACTTC.

The chain recombines TRBV6-5 with TRBJ2-5, with 12 bases identical to TRBD2. The V gene's germline CDR1 is MNHEY and CDR2 SVGAGI. The CDR3 runs 16 residues. J lost 5 bases, V lost 5 bases, and 9 bases had no gene match. CDR3 sequence (DNA): TGTGCCAGCAGTCTAGCGGGGGGGCGAGTCTGGGAGACCCAGTACTTC. As protein: CASSLAGGRVWETQYF.

The CDR3 loop reads CASSETGRETQYF. The CDR3 nucleotides are TGTGCCAGCAGCGAAACAGGGAGGGAGACCCAGTACTTC. The rearrangement links TRBV9 to TRBJ2-5, with D possibly being TRBD1 or TRBD2 (6 bases each). The germline CDR1 and CDR2 sequences are SGDLS and YYNGEE. The CDR3 covers 13 residues. V lost 3 bases and J lost 5, with 11 bases in between.

The chain joins TRBV4-1 to TRBJ1-6; the D is unclear. The CDR3 runs to 16 residues. The V gene lost 4 bases and the J gene lost 0 bases, with 10 bases spanning the gap. Germline assignment: CDR1 MGHRA and CDR2 YSYEKL. In DNA form, the CDR3 reads TGCGCCAGCAGCCCGAGATTGAGCTCCTATAATTCACCCCTCCACTTT. Amino acid sequence: CASSPRLSSYNSPLHF.

This clonotype showed up just a few times. The J gene is TRBJ2-1, the V gene TRBV29-1, with D perhaps given as TRBD1 or TRBD2 (5 bases each). The CDR3 extends over 13 amino acids. CDR1 is SQVTM and CDR2 is ANQGSEA in the germline V gene. The ends were cut back, 4 bases at V and 2 bases at J, with 9 bases in the middle. CDR3 nucleotide sequence: TGCAGCGTTGCCTGGGGGACCTACAATGAGCAGTTCTTC. Protein product: CSVAWGTYNEQFF.

Many counts were recorded for this clonotype. The V call is TRBV6-2 or TRBV6-3, the J call TRBJ2-7; either TRBD1 or TRBD2 may supply D (5 bases each). The V end was cut by 6 bases, the J end by 3 bases, with 18 bases between. This CDR3 is 15 amino acids long. Germline loops: CDR1 MNHEY, CDR2 SVGEGT. The CDR3 spells CASRHLGDLNYEQYF. As DNA, the CDR3 is TGTGCCAGCAGACACCTAGGGGACCTTAACTACGAGCAGTACTTC.

The J gene is TRBJ2-7, the V gene TRBV4-3, with TRBD2 identical over 8 bases. Germline V CDR1 and CDR2: LGHNA, YSLEER. With 3 bases clipped from V and 0 bases from J, the junction kept 7 bases outside the gene matches. The CDR3 consists of 16 residues. The CDR3 DNA reads TGCGCCAGCAGCCAGGGGCCCGGGGGGGCCTCCTACGAGCAGTACTTC. Its translation is CASSQGPGGASYEQYF.

The chain employs TRBV6-5 and TRBJ1-5; no firm D call. Per the germline V gene, CDR1 is MNHEY and CDR2 is SVGAGI. The CDR3 length is 13 residues. Trimming pared 7 bases from V and 4 bases from J, leaving 11 bases between. CDR3 bases: TGTGCCAGCACCTACGGGCGGAATCAGCCCCAGCATTTT. Translation gives CASTYGRNQPQHF.

This clonotype showed up just a few times. The chain employs TRBV29-1 and TRBJ1-4, with 9 bases that match TRBD1. Germline lookup yields CDR1 SQVTM and CDR2 ANQGSEA. The CDR3 sequence is 13 residues long. With 6 bases clipped from V and 7 bases from J, the junction kept 6 bases outside the gene matches. The CDR3 loop reads CSVLDRGTEKLFF. CDR3 DNA: TGCAGCGTACTTGACAGGGGGACTGAAAAACTGTTTTTT.